These 30 T cell receptor beta chains were all obtained from the same sample, sequenced in a study of cytomegalovirus exposure and HLA in healthy donors. PCR primers comprised 60 Vbeta and 13 Jbeta primers. Generated by immunoSEQ multiplex PCR, the TCRdb table keeps only in-frame clones and is missing some. Here the sample spans about 200,000 clones, approximately 78% being singletons. Sequenced material: PBMCs. The receptors were sampled from a woman aged 40-49 years in good health and CMV-seronegative.

The gene calls are TRBV28 and TRBJ2-7; 9 positions agree with TRBD1. CDR1 and CDR2 from the germline V gene are MDHEN and SYDVKM. The CDR3 is 16 residues long. The V gene end was trimmed by 5 bases and the J gene end by 7 bases; junction bases not matched to a gene: 15. The CDR3 coding sequence is TGTGCCAGCAGTGTTAACCCGGGACAGGGATACTGGGAGCAGTACTTC. Its translation is CASSVNPGQGYWEQYF.

The chain recombines TRBV7-9 with TRBJ1-3, with no clear D. Per the germline V gene, CDR1 is SEHNR and CDR2 is FQNEAQ (reference sequence). V was shortened by 3 bases and J by 5 bases, with 14 bases between the two germline ends. The CDR3 length is 15 residues. For the CDR3, the DNA is TGTGCCAGCAGCTTTGGGCAGTCGACCAGAAACACCATATATTTT. It is translated as CASSFGQSTRNTIYF.

The gene calls are TRBV28 and TRBJ2-7; the D gene is possibly TRBD1 (5 bases). The CDR3 spans 13 residues. Trimming shortened V by 3 bases and J by 3 bases, and 9 bases separated the two germline ends. The germline V gene encodes CDR1 MDHEN and CDR2 SYDVKM. The CDR3 sequence: CASSLGQNYEQYF. As DNA, the CDR3 is TGTGCCAGCAGTTTGGGGCAGAACTACGAGCAGTACTTC.

The rearrangement joins TRBV27 to TRBJ2-5; 7 positions agree with TRBD1. The germline V gene has CDR1 MNHEY and CDR2 SMNVEV (reference sequence). With 5 bases clipped from V and 4 bases from J, the junction kept 10 bases outside the gene matches. The CDR3 is made up of 15 amino acids. In DNA form, the CDR3 reads TGTGCCAGCAGTAGCGGACAGGAGCGGCGAGAGACCCAGTACTTC. It codes for CASSSGQERRETQYF.

The chain links TRBV11-3 to TRBJ2-1; 8 bases match TRBD2. Germline trimming cut 3 bases from V and 3 bases from J; bases unmatched to any gene: 4. The germline V gene encodes CDR1 SGHNT and CDR2 YENEEA. The CDR3 spans 15 residues. CDR3 in amino acids: CASSFLAGGYNEQFF. DNA for the CDR3: TGTGCCAGCAGCTTTTTGGCGGGAGGCTACAATGAGCAGTTCTTC.

V is TRBV4-1 and J is TRBJ2-1; 10 bases align to TRBD2. The CDR3 extends over 14 amino acids. With 3 bases clipped from V and 5 bases from J, the junction kept 1 base outside the gene matches. CDR1 and CDR2 (germline): MGHRA, YSYEKL. CDR3: CASSHLAGDNEQFF. DNA for the CDR3: TGCGCCAGCAGCCACCTAGCGGGGGACAATGAGCAGTTCTTC.

V usage is TRBV27 and J usage is TRBJ2-1, with 15 nucleotides matching TRBD2. The CDR3 loop spans 16 amino acids. Per the germline V gene, CDR1 is MNHEY and CDR2 is SMNVEV (reference sequence). V gave up 3 bases and J gave up 8 bases; unmatched junction bases: 5. The CDR3 bases are TGTGCCAGCAGTTTCGGACTAGCGGGAGGGCCGCATGAGCAGTTCTTC. Translated, it gives CASSFGLAGGPHEQFF.

V gene TRBV2 combines with J gene TRBJ2-7; 7 bases are shared with TRBD2. The CDR3 is 15 amino acids. In germline, CDR1 is SNHLY, CDR2 FYNNEI. With V trimmed by 3 bases and J by 1 base, 6 bases remained unmatched. The CDR3 nucleotides are TGTGCCAGCAGTGAGGGACTAACGTTTTCCTACGAGCAGTACTTC. This gives the protein CASSEGLTFSYEQYF. Complete variable domain (other parts from reference TRBV2 and TRBJ2-7): EPEVTQTPSHQVTQMGQEVILRCVPISNHLYFYWYRQILGQKVEFLVSFYNNEISEKSEIFDDQFSVERPDGSNFTLKIRSTKLEDSAMYFCASSEGLTFSYEQYFGPGTRLTVT.

The gene calls are TRBV29-1 and TRBJ1-2, with D tentatively TRBD1 (5 bases). This CDR3 has 15 amino acids. Germline V gene data show CDR1 as SQVTM and CDR2 as ANQGSEA. Trimming shortened V by 1 base and J by 3 bases, and 15 bases separated the two germline ends. Here the CDR3 DNA reads TGCAGCGTTGAAGCACCCTTAGGAGGGGACTATGGCTACACCTTC. Translation: CSVEAPLGGDYGYTF.

The gene calls are TRBV6-4 and TRBJ2-1, with D unresolved. Trimming pared 3 bases from V and 9 bases from J, leaving 6 bases between. CDR1 is MRHNA, CDR2 SNTAGT, per germline. The CDR3 totals 11 residues. CDR3 loop: CASSDGREQFF. The CDR3 coding sequence is TGTGCCAGCAGTGATGGGCGTGAGCAGTTCTTC.

This chain connects TRBV27 to TRBJ1-1; D call uncertain. CDR1 is MNHEY and CDR2 is SMNVEV in the germline V gene (reference sequence). The CDR3 extends over 15 amino acids. Between the trimmed V and J ends, which lost 3 bases and 0 bases, there was a span of 11 bases. The CDR3 sequence: CASSFVNRMNTEAFF. Here the CDR3 DNA reads TGTGCCAGCAGTTTTGTAAACAGAATGAACACTGAAGCTTTCTTT.

J is TRBJ2-1 and V is TRBV6-6; tentatively, D is TRBD1 (7 bases). This CDR3 spans 16 amino acids. Per germline, CDR1 MNHNY and CDR2 SVGAGI (reference sequence). The V end lost 3 bases, the J end lost 6 bases, and 18 bases lay between the germline ends. The CDR3 region has the DNA TGTGCCAGCAGTTATCGCGGGACAGTGGGGTTCAATGAGCAGTTCTTC. Amino acids: CASSYRGTVGFNEQFF.

V usage is TRBV6-1 and J usage is TRBJ2-7; D perhaps matches TRBD2 (5 bases). The CDR3 has 15 amino acids. V lost 6 bases and J lost 0, with 15 bases in between. Per germline, CDR1 MNHNS and CDR2 SASEGT. For the CDR3, the DNA is TGTGCCAGCAGGGTTTTCGGGCGGGCCTCCTACGAGCAGTACTTC. It yields the protein CASRVFGRASYEQYF.

There are a few counts of this clone. This chain uses TRBV27 with TRBJ2-5; the D gene is possibly TRBD1 (7 bases). The CDR3 totals 16 residues. Deletions cut 6 bases from V and 1 base from J, with 18 bases between. Per the germline V gene, CDR1 is MNHEY and CDR2 is SMNVEV (reference sequence). CDR3 residues: CASSRQGGIVQETQYF. The CDR3 coding sequence is TGTGCCAGCAGCCGACAGGGCGGGATTGTCCAAGAGACCCAGTACTTC.

The chain carries TRBV6-6 and TRBJ1-2; 9 nucleotides agree with TRBD1. Trimming cost V 6 bases and J 8 bases; bases outside gene matches: 10. Germline lookup yields CDR1 MNHNY and CDR2 SVGAGI (reference sequence). The CDR3 is 14 residues long. DNA for the CDR3: TGTGCCAGCAGCTATGCCGGGACAGGGAGCGGCTACACCTTC. It specifies CASSYAGTGSGYTF.

The V and J genes are TRBV14 and TRBJ1-2; D uncertain. In germline, CDR1 is SGHDN, CDR2 FVKESK. The CDR3 has 16 residues. V lost 4 bases and J lost 0, with 15 bases in between. DNA of the CDR3: TGTGCCAGCAGCCGATTAAGCGGAGTCACTAACTATGGCTACACCTTC. Translation: CASSRLSGVTNYGYTF.

The table lists this clone with a count of one. The V and J genes are TRBV28 and TRBJ2-3; D not certain. The CDR3 loop spans 13 amino acids. V lost 4 bases and J 7 bases, leaving 12 bases between the germline ends. Germline V gene data show CDR1 as MDHEN and CDR2 as SYDVKM. The CDR3 is CASSSPALNTQYF. The CDR3 DNA reads as TGTGCCAGCAGTTCCCCTGCGTTGAATACGCAGTATTTT. Complete variable domain (other parts from reference TRBV28 and TRBJ2-3): DVKVTQSSRYLVKRTGEKVFLECVQDMDHENMFWYRQDPGLGLRLIYFSYDVKMKEKGDIPEGYSVSREKKERFSLILESASTNQTSMYLCASSSPALNTQYFGPGTRLTVL.

This rearrangement joins TRBV11-2 to TRBJ1-3; possibly TRBD1 for D (6 bases). The V end lost 5 bases, the J end lost 1 base, and 15 bases lay between the germline ends. Germline values: CDR1 SGHAT, CDR2 FQNNGV. This CDR3 has 16 residues. CDR3 sequence (DNA): TGTGCCAGCAGCACCAGATGGACAGTTTCTGGAAACACCATATATTTT. Translation gives CASSTRWTVSGNTIYF.

CDR3 residues: CASSVGRAPYEQYF. In DNA, the CDR3 is TGTGCCAGCAGCGTAGGGCGGGCCCCCTACGAGCAGTACTTC. The chain combines TRBV9 with TRBJ2-7; D is perhaps TRBD2 (5 bases). The CDR3 totals 14 residues. V was clipped by 0 bases and J by 2 bases, with 9 bases between them. CDR1 and CDR2 (germline): SGDLS, YYNGEE.

This chain links TRBV18 with TRBJ1-1; 7 bases align to TRBD1. The CDR3 spans 14 residues. Germline V gene sequence: CDR1 KGHSH, CDR2 LQKENI. V lost 3 bases, J lost 1 base, and 2 bases stayed unmatched. CDR3 nucleotides: TGTGCCAGCTCACCTGGGGACAGGAACACTGAAGCTTTCTTT. Protein sequence: CASSPGDRNTEAFF. Full variable domain (remainder filled in from reference TRBV18 and TRBJ1-1): NAGVMQNPRHLVRRRGQEARLRCSPMKGHSHVYWYRQLPEEGLKFMVYLQKENIIDESGMPKERFSAEFPKEGPSILRIQQVVRGDSAAYFCASSPGDRNTEAFFGQGTRLTVV.

CDR3 DNA: TGTGCCAGCAGTTTAACGGCACAGGAGCATCAGCCCCAGCATTTT. This translates into CASSLTAQEHQPQHF. The rearrangement uses TRBV28 and TRBJ1-5; perhaps TRBD1 as D (5 bases). Trimming left V 2 bases short and J 5 bases short, with 13 bases between. The CDR3 is 15 residues long. Looked up from germline, CDR1 is MDHEN and CDR2 is SYDVKM.

CDR3 amino acids: CASRVGGTDTQYF. Here the CDR3 DNA reads TGTGCCAGCCGTGTGGGGGGGACAGATACGCAGTATTTT. The chain recombines TRBV19 with TRBJ2-3; 7 nucleotides agree with TRBD2. V was clipped by 9 bases and J by 3 bases; unmatched bases: 6. Germline assignment: CDR1 LNHDA and CDR2 SQIVND (reference sequence). The CDR3 sequence is 13 residues long.

The gene calls are TRBV30 and TRBJ2-5, with 7 bases matching TRBD1. Germline V CDR1 and CDR2: GTSNPN, SVGIG (reference sequence). The CDR3 has 14 residues. The ends lost 3 bases at V and 7 bases at J; junction bases unmatched: 11. The CDR3 region is CAWSPGGGVGTQYF. As DNA, the CDR3 is TGTGCCTGGAGCCCAGGGGGTGGGGTCGGGACCCAGTACTTC.

This sequence joins TRBV4-1 and TRBJ2-5, with TRBD2 matching 11 bases. With the DNA end fitting TRBJ2-7 better, the J assignment may be wrong. The CDR3 loop spans 15 amino acids. Per the germline V gene, CDR1 is MGHRA and CDR2 is YSYEKL. The DNA of the CDR3 is TGCGCCAGCAGCCAGTTGCTAGCGGGAGGCTACGAGCAGTACTTC. Amino acid sequence: CASSQLLAGGYEQYF.

The rearrangement uses TRBV29-1 and TRBJ2-2; TRBD2 agrees at 13 bases. Germline values: CDR1 SQVTM, CDR2 ANQGSEA. V lost 7 bases, J lost 2 bases, and 7 bases stayed unmatched. CDR3 length equals 16 residues. The CDR3 DNA is TGCAGCGGCCGAAGGACTAGCGGGAGTAACACCGGGGAGCTGTTTTTT. Amino acids: CSGRRTSGSNTGELFF.

The V call is TRBV5-4, the J call TRBJ2-7; D is perhaps TRBD1 (6 bases). From germline, CDR1 is SGHNT and CDR2 YYREEE (reference sequence). The CDR3 runs 12 residues. V shed 4 bases and J shed 6 bases, with 11 bases lying between them. CDR3 bases: TGTGCCAGCAGCCCACAGGGTGGCGAGCAGTACTTC. Translated, it gives CASSPQGGEQYF. The full variable domain, its missing parts supplied by reference TRBV5-4 and TRBJ2-7, is ETGVTQSPTHLIKTRGQQVTLRCSSQSGHNTVSWYQQALGQGPQFIFQYYREEENGRGNFPPRFSGLQFPNYSSELNVNALELDDSALYLCASSPQGGEQYFGPGTRLTVT.

The chain carries TRBV5-4 and TRBJ1-2; D gene unclear. Trimming removed 0 bases at V and 7 bases at J, with 13 bases between. The CDR3 loop spans 14 amino acids. Germline V CDR1 and CDR2: SGHNT, YYREEE (reference sequence). DNA for the CDR3: TGTGCCAGCAGCTTGGATCGACATACTGGTGGCTACACCTTC. It encodes CASSLDRHTGGYTF.

V gene TRBV2 combines with J gene TRBJ2-5; D is uncertain. The V and J ends lost 0 bases and 2 bases respectively, with 4 bases between them. Germline-derived CDR1 and CDR2 are SNHLY and FYNNEI. The CDR3 loop spans 13 amino acids. DNA for the CDR3: TGTGCCAGCAGTGAAGCGGAGCAAGAGACCCAGTACTTC. Residues: CASSEAEQETQYF.

The chain uses TRBV27 and TRBJ2-1; 14 bases agree with TRBD2. J lost 2 bases, V lost 6 bases, and 9 bases had no gene match. The CDR3 contains 18 residues. Germline V CDR1 and CDR2: MNHEY, SMNVEV (reference sequence). The CDR3 nucleotides are TGTGCCAGCAGGAAGGGACTAGCGGGGGAAAGCGCCTACAATGAGCAGTTCTTC. Translating gives CASRKGLAGESAYNEQFF.

CDR3 in amino acids: CASSLAGSYGYTF. The CDR3 DNA reads as TGCGCCAGCAGCTTGGCAGGGTCCTATGGCTACACCTTC. The chain has TRBV5-1 and TRBJ1-2; D is perhaps TRBD1 (5 bases). Trimming shortened V by 0 bases and J by 4 bases, and 7 bases separated the two germline ends. Germline loops: CDR1 SGHRS, CDR2 YFSETQ. This CDR3 region has 13 residues.